Described below is a single T cell receptor (beta chain) sequence and its context. Other DNA variants within this sample encode the same CDR3. Germline V gene lookup returns CDR1 KGHSH and CDR2 LQKENI. V was trimmed by 3 bases and J by 1 base, leaving 9 bases between them. The CDR3 totals 14 residues. Treatment of the sample: around 19 received Ad26.COV2.S at low or high dose, single or two shots; 5 received placebo; per-sample allocation not given. The investigators took samples on day 63 after the first vaccine or placebo injection. The sample originates from a study of Ad26.COV2.S vaccination and SARS-CoV-2 variants. The wider study: Each vaccinee took Ad26.COV2.S intramuscularly, once or twice 56 days apart.

Some clones are missing from TCRdb's copy, which holds only in-frame ones; the method was immunoSEQ multiplex PCR. The data hold some 390,000 clones, with approximately 90% observed a single time. The rearrangement links TRBV18 to TRBJ1-1; TRBD1 might be the D (5 bases). The TCR originated in a person aged 18-65 years who received the Ad26.COV2.S COVID-19 vaccine or a placebo. The sample here was peripheral blood, taken in a trial of Ad26.COV2.S vaccine versus placebo. CDR3 nucleotide sequence: TGTGCCAGCTCACCGAGAACAGGGAACACTGAAGCTTTCTTT. This codes for CASSPRTGNTEAFF.